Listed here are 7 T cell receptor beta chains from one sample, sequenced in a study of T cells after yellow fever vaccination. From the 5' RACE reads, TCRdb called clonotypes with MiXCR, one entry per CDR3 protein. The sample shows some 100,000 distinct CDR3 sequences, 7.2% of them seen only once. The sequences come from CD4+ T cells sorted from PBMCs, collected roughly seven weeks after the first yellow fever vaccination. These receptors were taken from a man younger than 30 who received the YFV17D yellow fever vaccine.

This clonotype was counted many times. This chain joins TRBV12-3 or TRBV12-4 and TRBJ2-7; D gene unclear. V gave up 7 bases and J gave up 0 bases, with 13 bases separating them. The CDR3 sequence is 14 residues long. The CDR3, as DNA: TGTGCCAGCACATCTCGGACGAGCTCCTACGAGCAGTACTTC. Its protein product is CASTSRTSSYEQYF.

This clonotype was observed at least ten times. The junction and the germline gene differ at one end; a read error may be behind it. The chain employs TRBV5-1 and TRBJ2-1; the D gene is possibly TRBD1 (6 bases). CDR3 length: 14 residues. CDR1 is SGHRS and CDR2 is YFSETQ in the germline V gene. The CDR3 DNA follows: TGCGCCAGCAGCATATGGACAGACCCAAATGCGCAGTTCTTC. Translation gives CASSIWTDPNAQFF.

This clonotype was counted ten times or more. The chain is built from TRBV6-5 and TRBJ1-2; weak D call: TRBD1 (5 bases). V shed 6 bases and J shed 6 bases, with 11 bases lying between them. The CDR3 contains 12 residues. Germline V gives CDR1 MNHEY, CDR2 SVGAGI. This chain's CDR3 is CASRGLRNGYTF. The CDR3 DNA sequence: TGTGCCAGCAGGGGACTCCGGAATGGCTACACCTTC.

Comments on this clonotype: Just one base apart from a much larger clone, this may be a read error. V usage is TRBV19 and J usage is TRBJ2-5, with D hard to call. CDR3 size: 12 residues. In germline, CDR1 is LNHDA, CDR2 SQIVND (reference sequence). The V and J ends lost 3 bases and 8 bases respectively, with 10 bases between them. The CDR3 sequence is CASSILGDTQYF. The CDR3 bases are TGTGCCAGTAGTATCCTCGGAGATACCCAGTACTTC.

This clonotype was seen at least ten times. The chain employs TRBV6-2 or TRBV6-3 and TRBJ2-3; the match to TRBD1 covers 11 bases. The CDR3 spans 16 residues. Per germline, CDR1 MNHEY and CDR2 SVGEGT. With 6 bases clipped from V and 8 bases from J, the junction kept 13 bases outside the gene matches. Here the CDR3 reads CASSYAGQGARGTQYF. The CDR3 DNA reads TGTGCCAGCAGCTACGCCGGACAGGGGGCGCGAGGTACGCAGTATTTT.

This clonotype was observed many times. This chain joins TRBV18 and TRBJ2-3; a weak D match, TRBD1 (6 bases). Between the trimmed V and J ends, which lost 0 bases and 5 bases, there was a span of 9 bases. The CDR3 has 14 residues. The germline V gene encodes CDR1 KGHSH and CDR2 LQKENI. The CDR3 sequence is CASSPPEGVDTQYF. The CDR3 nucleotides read TGTGCCAGCTCACCACCCGAGGGGGTAGATACGCAGTATTTT.

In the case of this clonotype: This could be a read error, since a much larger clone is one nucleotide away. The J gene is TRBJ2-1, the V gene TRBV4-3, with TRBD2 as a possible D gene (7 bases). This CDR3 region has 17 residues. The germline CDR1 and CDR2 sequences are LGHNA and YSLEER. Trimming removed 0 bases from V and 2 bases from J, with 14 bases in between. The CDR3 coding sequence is TGCGCCAGCAGCCAAGAATCGGCGGGGGCAACCTACAATGAGCAGTTCTTC. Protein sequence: CASSQESAGATYNEQFF.